Following are 23 T cell receptor beta chains from one sample sequenced in a study of blood T cell repertoires in COVID-19. The assay was immunoSEQ multiplex PCR, and TCRdb's table has in-frame clones only and misses some. The profile shows 100,000 to 120,000 clones, over 65% of them singletons. Sample: peripheral blood. All receptors derive from an elderly woman with acute or convalescent COVID-19.

The rearrangement links TRBV11-2 to TRBJ1-1; D is possibly TRBD1 (5 bases). V was shortened by 1 base and J by 5 bases, with 8 bases between the two germline ends. The CDR3 is 13 residues long. Germline V gives CDR1 SGHAT, CDR2 FQNNGV. CDR3 coding DNA: TGTGCCAGCAGCTTAGGCAGGGTGACTGAAGCTTTCTTT. As protein: CASSLGRVTEAFF. Using reference TRBV11-2 and TRBJ1-1 for the parts outside the CDR3, the full variable domain is EAGVAQSPRYKIIEKRQSVAFWCNPISGHATLYWYQQILGQGPKLLIQFQNNGVVDDSQLPKDRFSAERLKGVDSTLKIQPAKLEDSAVYLCASSLGRVTEAFFGQGTRLTVV.

The chain links TRBV28 to TRBJ2-5; TRBD2 is a possible D gene (5 bases). The V gene's germline CDR1 is MDHEN and CDR2 SYDVKM. The CDR3 is 12 amino acids. Trimming left V 6 bases short and J 2 bases short, with 7 bases between. The DNA for the CDR3 is TGTGCCAGCAGCAGCGGACAAGAGACCCAGTACTTC. Its protein is CASSSGQETQYF.

V is TRBV5-1 and J is TRBJ1-1; the D is unclear. The V end lost 2 bases, the J end lost 4 bases, and 12 bases lay between the germline ends. Looked up from germline, CDR1 is SGHRS and CDR2 is YFSETQ. The CDR3 contains 14 residues. The DNA for the CDR3 is TGCGCCAGCAGCTTACTTACCGAGGGCACTGAAGCTTTCTTT. Protein product: CASSLLTEGTEAFF.

This clone was recorded a few times. The V gene is TRBV10-3, the J gene TRBJ1-1; the D gene is possibly TRBD1 (5 bases). Germline-derived CDR1 and CDR2 are ENHRY and SYGVKD. This CDR3 has 15 amino acids. V was shortened by 0 bases and J by 0 bases, with 8 bases between the two germline ends. The CDR3 region has the DNA TGTGCCATCAGTGAGTCGGGGGGGATGAACACTGAAGCTTTCTTT. This codes for CAISESGGMNTEAFF.

The chain employs TRBV6-2 or TRBV6-3 and TRBJ2-2; 7 bases line up with TRBD2. The CDR3 runs to 16 residues. V lost 0 bases to trimming and J lost 3 bases; unmatched junction nucleotides: 4. From germline, CDR1 is MNHEY and CDR2 SVGEGT. In DNA form, the CDR3 reads TGTGCCAGCAGTTACTCTGGGCGGGAGTACACCGGGGAGCTGTTTTTT. It specifies CASSYSGREYTGELFF.

The chain joins TRBV5-5 to TRBJ1-5; 7 positions agree with TRBD1. The V gene's germline CDR1 is SGHKS and CDR2 YYEKEE (reference sequence). V was clipped by 0 bases and J by 2 bases; unmatched bases: 2. CDR3 length equals 15 residues. CDR3 coding DNA: TGTGCCAGCAGCTTGGCCAGGGGGGGCAATCAGCCCCAGCATTTT. Translation: CASSLARGGNQPQHF.

This clone was observed a few times. The genes are TRBV27 and TRBJ1-1; 8 positions match TRBD1. CDR3 size: 13 residues. The J segment lost 4 bases and the V segment lost 5 bases, leaving 3 bases of the junction unmatched. CDR1 is MNHEY and CDR2 is SMNVEV in the germline V gene (reference sequence). The CDR3 DNA sequence: TGTGCCAGCAGTAGACAGGGGAGCACTGAAGCTTTCTTT. It yields the protein CASSRQGSTEAFF.

The genes are TRBV5-8 and TRBJ1-4; possible D gene TRBD1, 5 bases. The CDR3 is 16 residues long. Between the trimmed V and J ends, which lost 3 bases and 5 bases, there was a span of 17 bases. Looked up from germline, CDR1 is SGHTS and CDR2 is YDEGEE. CDR3 nucleotides: TGTGCCAGCAGCTCGAATTCCATACAGGAGAATGAAAAACTGTTTTTT. Its protein product is CASSSNSIQENEKLFF.

The chain joins TRBV7-2 to TRBJ1-4; tentative D call: TRBD1 (5 bases). Trimming pared 4 bases from V and 6 bases from J, leaving 12 bases between. Germline V gene data show CDR1 as SGHTA and CDR2 as FQGNSA. There are 14 residues in the CDR3. DNA for the CDR3: TGTGCCAGCAGCTACACGGGAGGGGATGAAAAACTGTTTTTT. Translated: CASSYTGGDEKLFF.

V and J are TRBV19 and TRBJ2-7; D might be TRBD1 (5 bases). Trimming left V 4 bases short and J 0 bases short, with 13 bases between. This CDR3 has 15 residues. Germline CDR1 and CDR2: LNHDA and SQIVND (reference sequence). The CDR3 coding sequence is TGTGCCAGTAGTAGTGCAGGGCCTAACTCCTACGAGCAGTACTTC. Its translation is CASSSAGPNSYEQYF.

The V and J genes are TRBV20-1 and TRBJ1-2; D remains unclear. The CDR3 is 11 amino acids. V shed 1 base and J shed 4 bases, with 4 bases lying between them. CDR1 is DFQATT and CDR2 is SNEGSKA in the germline V gene (reference sequence). CDR3 residues: CSARVGYGYTF. DNA of the CDR3: TGCAGTGCTAGAGTCGGCTATGGCTACACCTTC.

The rearrangement joins TRBV6-2 or TRBV6-3 to TRBJ2-4; 12 bases are shared with TRBD2. The CDR3 spans 19 residues. CDR1 and CDR2 (germline): MNHEY, SVGEGT. The V segment lost 3 bases and the J segment 2 bases; nucleotides outside the gene matches: 11. CDR3 amino acids: CASSYSPGLAGIPKNIQYF. CDR3 DNA sequence: TGTGCCAGCAGTTATTCTCCGGGACTAGCGGGTATCCCCAAAAACATTCAGTACTTC.

J is TRBJ1-1 and V is TRBV3-1 (or the pseudogene TRBV3-2); 11 bases line up with TRBD1. Losses at the gene ends were 3 bases for V and 8 bases for J; bases not matched to a gene: 2. CDR1 is LGHDT, CDR2 YNNKEL, per germline (reference sequence). The CDR3 runs 13 residues. CDR3 nucleotide sequence: TGTGCCAGCAGCCACCGGGACAGGGGGGAAGCTTTCTTT. Translation gives CASSHRDRGEAFF.

The chain uses TRBV30 and TRBJ1-2, with D possibly matching TRBD1 (5 bases). The germline V gene encodes CDR1 GTSNPN and CDR2 SVGIG (reference sequence). V was cut by 3 bases and J by 5 bases, with 19 bases left in between. This CDR3 is 15 amino acids long. The CDR3 region is CAWRASAGRHYGYTF. The DNA for the CDR3 is TGTGCCTGGAGAGCCTCGGCAGGGCGACATTATGGCTACACCTTC. Combining the CDR3 with reference TRBV30 and TRBJ1-2 gives the whole variable domain SQTIHQWPATLVQPVGSPLSLECTVEGTSNPNLYWYRQAAGRGLQLLFYSVGIGQISSEVPQNLSASRPQDRQFILSSKKLLLSDSGFYLCAWRASAGRHYGYTFGSGTRLTVV.

The V call is TRBV10-2, the J call TRBJ2-4; TRBD2 aligns across 9 bases. The V gene's germline CDR1 is WSHSY and CDR2 SAAADI. Germline trimming cut 6 bases from V and 0 bases from J; bases unmatched to any gene: 9. The CDR3 consists of 17 residues. This chain's CDR3 is CASRPPSSGKAKNIQYF. Here the CDR3 DNA reads TGCGCCAGCAGGCCACCTTCTAGCGGGAAAGCCAAAAACATTCAGTACTTC.

A few counts support this clone. This chain connects TRBV6-5 to TRBJ1-2, with D tentatively TRBD1 (6 bases). The CDR3 has 15 residues. Trimming pared 4 bases from V and 1 base from J, leaving 13 bases between. CDR1 is MNHEY, CDR2 SVGAGI, per germline. This CDR3 reads CASSSGDPYNYGYTF. The DNA of the CDR3 is TGTGCCAGCAGTTCAGGGGATCCCTATAACTATGGCTACACCTTC.

This clone came up a few times. The rearrangement links TRBV2 to TRBJ2-2; 8 bases map to TRBD1. This CDR3 comprises 14 residues. The trim removed 6 bases at V and 1 base at J, leaving 1 base unmatched. CDR1 SNHLY and CDR2 FYNNEI come from the germline V gene. DNA for the CDR3: TGTGCCAGCAGGGGACAGGAGAACACCGGGGAGCTGTTTTTT. It specifies CASRGQENTGELFF.

CDR3 residues: CASSGGFRRDTQYF. The CDR3, as DNA: TGTGCCAGCAGTGGGGGCTTCCGCAGGGATACGCAGTATTTT. The chain carries TRBV28 and TRBJ2-3, with D maybe TRBD1 (6 bases). CDR3 length equals 14 residues. The V end lost 5 bases, the J end lost 6 bases, and 15 bases lay between the germline ends. The germline V gene encodes CDR1 MDHEN and CDR2 SYDVKM.

The chain recombines TRBV7-3 with TRBJ2-1; 9 positions match TRBD1. V lost 5 bases and J lost 5; bases outside the gene matches: 7. Germline values: CDR1 SGHTA, CDR2 FQGTGA. There are 15 residues in the CDR3. CDR3 sequence: CASSAGDRENNEQFF. CDR3 sequence (DNA): TGTGCCAGCAGCGCGGGGGACAGGGAAAACAATGAGCAGTTCTTC.

V gene TRBV18 combines with J gene TRBJ2-5, with 7 bases that match TRBD2. This CDR3 contains 16 residues. In germline, CDR1 is KGHSH, CDR2 LQKENI. Trimming took 0 bases from V and 0 from J; bases not matched to a gene: 4. This CDR3 is CASSPPRAGYQETQYF. The CDR3 DNA follows: TGTGCCAGCTCACCACCGCGAGCGGGGTACCAAGAGACCCAGTACTTC.

The gene calls are TRBV5-1 and TRBJ1-4, with 9 nucleotides matching TRBD1. The CDR3 extends over 16 amino acids. Germline trimming cut 2 bases from V and 4 bases from J; bases unmatched to any gene: 6. Looked up from germline, CDR1 is SGHRS and CDR2 is YFSETQ. CDR3: CASSLQDRGVNEKLFF. The DNA of the CDR3 is TGCGCCAGCAGCTTACAGGACAGGGGAGTTAATGAAAAACTGTTTTTT.

This clone was counted a few times. This rearrangement joins TRBV29-1 to TRBJ1-2; 8 positions agree with TRBD1. J was trimmed by 4 bases and V by 7 bases; bases with no gene match: 5. There are 12 residues in the CDR3. CDR1 and CDR2 (germline): SQVTM, ANQGSEA. The CDR3 reads CSAGTGGYGYTF. DNA for the CDR3: TGCAGCGCCGGAACAGGGGGCTATGGCTACACCTTC.

This sequence joins TRBV7-8 and TRBJ2-3; D call uncertain. Trimming took 2 bases from V and 10 from J, leaving 10 bases between them. The CDR3 has 12 amino acids. Germline-derived CDR1 and CDR2 are SGHVS and FQNEAQ. CDR3 region: CASSLSSRAQYF. The CDR3 bases are TGTGCCAGCAGCTTATCGAGTCGGGCGCAGTATTTT.